This TCR beta chain emerged from a study of T cells of healthy individuals. Via MiXCR, TCRdb re-called the 5' RACE reads, giving one row per CDR3 protein. Among fewer than 70,000 distinct CDR3 sequences listed, over 12% were seen once. Trimming took 3 bases from V and 5 from J, leaving 8 bases between them. The CDR3 is made up of 13 amino acids. This TCR was sampled from a human donor in good health. The gene calls are TRBV12-3 or TRBV12-4 and TRBJ1-5; no firm D call. CDR3 DNA: TGTGCCAGCAGTTTTGGGTCGGATCAGCCCCAGCATTTT. It yields the protein CASSFGSDQPQHF.